This is a list of T cell receptor beta chains from one sample in a study of a mutant IDH1 vaccine in newly diagnosed glioma. Sequencing used immunoSEQ multiplex PCR; TCRdb keeps in-frame clones, though not all of them. The table shows about 69,000 clones, with approximately 86% occurring only once. The sample in question was PBMCs, obtained from a glioma patient treated with radiotherapy, temozolomide or both. The source is a man aged 30-40 years with glioma. The CDR3 runs from the conserved cysteine through the conserved F or W. The D gene is left open where the match is weak. Clone size is shown for a subset of rows, as once, few, many or a class of expanded clone.

- TRBJ2-7 TRBV21-1 - TGTGCCAGCAGCAAAGGTCCTAGCGGGGGGCCTGTATCCTACGAGCAGTACTTC CASSKGPSGGPVSYEQYF
- TRBJ2-7 TRBV20-1 - TGCAGTGCCCGGGACGACTACGAGCAGTACTTC CSARDDYEQYF
TRBD1 TRBJ1-1 TRBV6-1 few TGTGCCAGCAGTGGCTCTGGGACAGGGCGAACTGAAGCTTTCTTT CASSGSGTGRTEAFF
- TRBJ2-5 TRBV29-1 - TGCAGCGTTGATATGTACCAAGAGACCCAGTACTTC CSVDMYQETQYF
- TRBJ1-2 TRBV6-6 - TGTGCCAGCAGTGAGCACAGGGCCCAAAACTATGGCTACACCTTC CASSEHRAQNYGYTF
- TRBJ2-2 TRBV18 - TGTGCCAGCTCACCAGTTGGGAACACCGGGGAGCTGTTTTTT CASSPVGNTGELFF
- TRBJ2-5 TRBV15 - TGTGCCACCAGCAGAGATGCCAGGGCTGAGACCCAGTACTTC CATSRDARAETQYF
- TRBJ2-2 TRBV11-3 - TGTGCCAGCAGCTCTAGATCGGATTACGGGGAGCTGTTTTTT CASSSRSDYGELFF
- TRBJ2-7 TRBV19 - TGTGCCAGTAGTATAGCAGGAGGAGCGATGGACTACGAGCAGTACTTC CASSIAGGAMDYEQYF
- TRBJ1-6 TRBV28 - TGTGCCAGCAGTTTTATCCCACAGAGTCCACCCCTCCACTTT CASSFIPQSPPLHF
- TRBJ2-7 TRBV5-6 once TGTGCCAGCAGCTTGTATTCGGTGGGACCCTACGAGCAGTACTTC CASSLYSVGPYEQYF
- TRBJ1-5 TRBV19 - TGTGCCAGTAGCGACAGAGGGGGCAATCAGCCCCAGCATTTT CASSDRGGNQPQHF
TRBD2 TRBJ2-7 TRBV27 once TGTGCCAGCAGTTCGGGACTAGCCCTCGTAGCCGAGCAGTACTTC CASSSGLALVAEQYF